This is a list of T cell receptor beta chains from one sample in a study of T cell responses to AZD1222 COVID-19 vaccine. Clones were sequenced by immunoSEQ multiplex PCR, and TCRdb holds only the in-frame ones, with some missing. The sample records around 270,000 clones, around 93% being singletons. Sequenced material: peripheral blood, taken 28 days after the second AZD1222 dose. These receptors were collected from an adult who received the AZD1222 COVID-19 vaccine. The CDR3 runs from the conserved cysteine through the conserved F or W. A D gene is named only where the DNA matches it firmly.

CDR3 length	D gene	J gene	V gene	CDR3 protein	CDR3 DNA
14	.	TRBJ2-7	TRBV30	CACTRGATTLEQYF	TGTGCCTGCACCCGAGGGGCAACTACCCTCGAGCAGTACTTC
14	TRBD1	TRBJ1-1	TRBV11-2	CASSWGQADTEAFF	TGTGCCAGCAGCTGGGGACAGGCGGACACTGAAGCTTTCTTT
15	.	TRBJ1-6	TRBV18	CASSPVSDHNSPLHF	TGTGCCAGCTCCCCCGTGTCAGACCATAATTCACCCCTCCACTTT
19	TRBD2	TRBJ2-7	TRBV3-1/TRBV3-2	CASSQADTGLGGHPYEQYF	TGTGCCAGCAGCCAAGCGGACACAGGACTAGGCGGGCACCCCTACGAGCAGTACTTC
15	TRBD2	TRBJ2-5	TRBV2	CASSSSGSGGETQYF	TGTGCCAGCAGTTCGAGCGGGAGCGGTGGAGAGACCCAGTACTTC
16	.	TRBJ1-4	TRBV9	CASSSAAGATNEKLFF	TGTGCCAGCAGCTCGGCCGCGGGGGCAACTAATGAAAAACTGTTTTTT
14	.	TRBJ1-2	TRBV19	CASSIVGAEEGYTF	TGTGCCAGTAGTATAGTAGGGGCAGAGGAGGGCTACACCTTC
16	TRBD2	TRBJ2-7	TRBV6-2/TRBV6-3	CASSYSNSGSRYEQYF	TGTGCCAGCAGTTACTCGAATAGCGGGAGTCGTTACGAGCAGTACTTC
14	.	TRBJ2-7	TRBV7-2	CASSPDRPSYEQYF	TGTGCCAGCAGCCCCGACCGACCAAGCTACGAGCAGTACTTC
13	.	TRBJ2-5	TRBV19	CASSRSIQETQYF	TGTGCCAGTAGTAGGAGCATCCAAGAGACCCAGTACTTC
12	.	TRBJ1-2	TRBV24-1	CATSARNYGYTF	TGTGCCACCAGCGCCAGGAACTATGGCTACACCTTC
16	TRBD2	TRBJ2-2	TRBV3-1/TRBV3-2	CASSDPGLANTGELFF	TGTGCCAGCAGCGACCCGGGACTAGCGAACACCGGGGAGCTGTTTTTT
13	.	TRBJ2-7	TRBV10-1	CASSETGNYEQYF	TGCGCCAGCAGTGAAACAGGGAACTACGAGCAGTACTTC
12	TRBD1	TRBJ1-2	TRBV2	CASQDRVGGYTF	TGTGCCAGCCAGGACAGGGTCGGCGGCTACACCTTC
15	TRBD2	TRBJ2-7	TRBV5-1	CASSSNSGSRYEQYF	TGCGCCAGCAGCTCGAATAGCGGGAGTAGGTACGAGCAGTACTTC
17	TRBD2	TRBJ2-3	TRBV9	CASSVTPMVAGADTQYF	TGTGCCAGCAGCGTTACCCCTATGGTAGCGGGGGCAGATACGCAGTATTTT
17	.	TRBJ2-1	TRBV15	CATSRTGTPGPYNEQFF	TGTGCCACCAGCAGAACCGGGACCCCAGGCCCCTACAATGAGCAGTTCTTC
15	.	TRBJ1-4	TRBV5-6	CASSLAGATNEKLFF	TGTGCCAGCAGCTTGGCAGGGGCCACTAATGAAAAACTGTTTTTT
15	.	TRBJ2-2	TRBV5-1	CASSARLGNTGELFF	TGCGCCAGCAGCGCCCGACTAGGGAACACCGGGGAGCTGTTTTTT
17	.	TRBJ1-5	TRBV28	CASRPGGGAMVGQPQHF	TGTGCCAGCAGGCCCGGGGGAGGGGCCATGGTTGGGCAGCCCCAGCATTTT
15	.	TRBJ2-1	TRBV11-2	CASSPGESSYNEQFF	TGTGCCAGCAGCCCCGGGGAGAGCTCCTACAATGAGCAGTTCTTC
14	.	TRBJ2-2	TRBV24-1	CATSDYANTGELFF	TGTGCCACCAGCGACTATGCGAACACCGGGGAGCTGTTTTTT